This T cell receptor (beta chain) was identified during a study of tumor-infiltrating lymphocytes in localized non-small cell lung cancer. Study context: Tumor tissue and non-adjacent uninvolved lung came from each patient.

Generated by immunoSEQ multiplex PCR, the TCRdb table keeps only in-frame clones and is missing some. Of under 8,000 clones listed, 74% are singletons. V was trimmed by 3 bases and J by 3 bases, leaving 6 bases between them. Per the germline V gene, CDR1 is LNHNV and CDR2 is YYDKDF (reference sequence). The CDR3 extends over 12 amino acids. Regarding the study as a whole: TCR sequencing covered a subset of patients with enough tissue. Different pieces of the same tissue were used for each assay. T-cell fraction did not differ between immunotypes IM1 and IM2.

Remarks on this clone: Antigen: not known.

Sequencing input: uninvolved lung tissue not adjacent to the tumor. The receptor's source is a human donor with non-small cell lung cancer. The genes are TRBV15 and TRBJ2-7; either TRBD1 or TRBD2 may fit D (5 bases each). The CDR3 region has the DNA TGTGCCACCAGCAGGGGGGACTACGAGCAGTACTTC. Translating gives CATSRGDYEQYF.